This TCR beta chain was identified in a study of T cells after yellow fever vaccination. Whole-study findings and limits: Weaker overall, the secondary response nonetheless peaked faster (day 5 versus 15). Post-booster samples contained most primary-vaccination clones (approximately 95% CD4, approximately 88% CD8).

This CDR3 spans 16 amino acids. The J segment lost 2 bases and the V segment lost 6 bases, leaving 4 bases of the junction unmatched. Germline CDR1 reads MNHNS; CDR2 reads SASEGT. As TCR cDNA was made by 5'RACE template switching, a universal primer site and UMIs were added. TCRdb called the 5' RACE reads again in MiXCR, with one record for every CDR3 protein. In the table there are about 130,000 distinct CDR3 sequences, less than 8.5% of which are singletons. This clonotype was recorded many times. Its antigen is unidentified. Sequences were derived from CD4+ T cells sorted from PBMCs, sampled 10 days after the yellow fever booster vaccination. The TCR comes from a young man who received the YFV17D yellow fever vaccine. V is TRBV6-1 and J is TRBJ2-2; 12 nucleotides align to TRBD2. CDR3: CASRRTSGANTGELFF. The CDR3 DNA is TGTGCCAGCAGGCGGACTAGCGGGGCTAACACCGGGGAGCTGTTTTTT.